This T cell receptor (beta chain) was observed in a study of naive and memory T cell subsets. Ligated cDNA underwent four rounds of PCR with nested alpha and beta constant region primers and SP2. TCRdb re-called the UMI-ligation and nested PCR reads through MiXCR, storing one row per CDR3 protein. The sample has fewer than 35,000 distinct CDR3 sequences, about 6.2% seen once. Specified treatment: skin biopsy from PPD injection site in Mantoux-positive individual. TCR cDNA received a 3' ligated oligonucleotide that carried a UMI. Skin biopsies came from PPD injection sites in Mantoux-positive individuals. Germline CDR1 and CDR2: DFQATT and SNEGSKA (reference sequence). This CDR3 has 14 amino acids. The V segment lost 5 bases and the J segment 0 bases; nucleotides outside the gene matches: 2. Ten or more counts support this clonotype. The target antigen is unknown. Study results and limitations: TCRs were reportedly recovered from both biopsy types, mostly tuberculin test sites.

The starting material was skin, obtained from a tuberculin skin test site. The chain carries TRBV20-1 and TRBJ2-5, with 11 positions matching TRBD2. The TCR originated in an adult in good health. The CDR3 sequence: CSAVAGGYQETQYF. The CDR3 region has the DNA TGCAGTGCTGTAGCGGGGGGGTACCAAGAGACCCAGTACTTC.